This entry describes one T cell receptor (beta chain). The read ends 3 residues before the CDR3 terminus; that terminus is restored from the germline J gene. Germline V CDR1 and CDR2: SGDLS, YYNGEE. This CDR3 has 16 amino acids. V shed 3 bases and J 7 bases; nucleotides not matched to a gene: 12. This specimen comes from a study of T cells in women clearing cervical HPV infection. For the study at large: Blood came at first lesion visit for cases, post-clearance for controls.

Average input was around 1,300 ng genomic DNA for immunoSEQ TCR beta CDR3 amplification. TCRdb's table, derived via immunoSEQ multiplex PCR, lists solely in-frame clones and lacks some. This table lists about 12,000 clones. The origin of this receptor is a woman between 18 and 75 years old with a cervical HPV16 infection that either progressed to CIN3+ or cleared (not recorded which). The V gene is TRBV9, the J gene TRBJ2-3, with 9 bases fitting TRBD1. Sequencing was performed on blood buffy coat. This CDR3 is CASSDQPGQGVYTQYF. The CDR3 bases that were read are TGTGCCAGCAGCGACCAACCGGGACAGGGTGTATATACG.